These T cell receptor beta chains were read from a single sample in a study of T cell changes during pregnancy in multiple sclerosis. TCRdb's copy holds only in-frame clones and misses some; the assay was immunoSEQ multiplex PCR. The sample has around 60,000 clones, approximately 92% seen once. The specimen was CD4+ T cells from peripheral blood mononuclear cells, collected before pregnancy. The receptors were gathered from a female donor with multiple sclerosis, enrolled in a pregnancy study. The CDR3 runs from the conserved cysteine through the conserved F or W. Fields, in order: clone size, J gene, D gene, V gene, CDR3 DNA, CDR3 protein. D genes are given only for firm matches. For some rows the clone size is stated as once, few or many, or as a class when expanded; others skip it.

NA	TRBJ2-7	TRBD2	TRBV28	TGTGCCAGCACTTTAGCGGGAGTCTCCTACGAGCAGTACTTC	CASTLAGVSYEQYF
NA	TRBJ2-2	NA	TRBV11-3	TGTGCCAGCAGCTTCCATCCTCGGCGGGCGAACACCGGGGAGCTGTTTTTT	CASSFHPRRANTGELFF
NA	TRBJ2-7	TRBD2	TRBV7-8	TGTGCCAGCAGCTCCCTAACGGGAGGTCCGGTAAGGGAGCAGTACTTC	CASSSLTGGPVREQYF
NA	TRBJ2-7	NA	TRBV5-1	TGCGCCAGCAGCTTGAAAGGACAGTCATACGAGCAGTACTTC	CASSLKGQSYEQYF
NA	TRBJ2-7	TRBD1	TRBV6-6	TGTGCCAGCAGCGATACCGGGACAGGCTTATACGAGCAGTACTTC	CASSDTGTGLYEQYF
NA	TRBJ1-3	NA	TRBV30	TGTGCCTGGAGCCGGGGTGCTGGAAACACCATATATTTT	CAWSRGAGNTIYF
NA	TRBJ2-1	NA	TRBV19	TGTGCCAGTAGTATTGGCGGCCGCTCCTACAATGAGCAGTTCTTC	CASSIGGRSYNEQFF
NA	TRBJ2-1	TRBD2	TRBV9	TGTGCCAGCAGCGTAGTTAGCGGGAGTACCTACAATGAGCAGTTCTTC	CASSVVSGSTYNEQFF
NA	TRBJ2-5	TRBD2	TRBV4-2	TGTGCCAGCAGCCAAGATGGGCAGCGGGGAGAGACCCAGTACTTC	CASSQDGQRGETQYF
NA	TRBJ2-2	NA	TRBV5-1	TGCGCCAGCAGCTTGTACTTGGGAGCTAACGGCGGGGAGCTGTTTTTT	CASSLYLGANGGELFF
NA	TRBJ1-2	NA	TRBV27	TGTGCCAGCAGGCAGGACAGAGTAAACTATGGCTACACCTTC	CASRQDRVNYGYTF
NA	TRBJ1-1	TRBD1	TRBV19	TGTGCCAGTAGTATAACAGGGGTGAACACTGAAGCTTTCTTT	CASSITGVNTEAFF
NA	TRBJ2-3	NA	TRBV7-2	TGTGCCAGCAGCTTAGCGCCCCCATCTACTAGGAGAGGCACCACAGATACGCAGTATTTT	CASSLAPPSTRRGTTDTQYF
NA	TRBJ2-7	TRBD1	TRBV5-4	TGTGCCAGCAGCTCCAGACAGGGATGGGCGTCCAACCGACCCTACGAGCAGTACTTC	CASSSRQGWASNRPYEQYF
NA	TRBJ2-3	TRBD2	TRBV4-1	TGCGCCAGCAGCCGAGGAGGACTAGCGGGGGTGACAGATACGCAGTATTTT	CASSRGGLAGVTDTQYF
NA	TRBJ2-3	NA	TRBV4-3	TGCGCCAGCAGCCGAGATAGCCGCGCAGATACGCAGTATTTT	CASSRDSRADTQYF
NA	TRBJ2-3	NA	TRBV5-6	TGTGCCAGCAGCTTGGTTAGCCGCACAGATACGCAGTATTTT	CASSLVSRTDTQYF
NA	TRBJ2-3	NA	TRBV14	TGTGCCAGCAGCCAAGAGATTTCGGGAACGAGCACAGATACGCAGTATTTT	CASSQEISGTSTDTQYF
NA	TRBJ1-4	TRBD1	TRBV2	TGTGCCAGCAGTGGGACCGGGACAGGGGTTGAAAAACTGTTTTTT	CASSGTGTGVEKLFF
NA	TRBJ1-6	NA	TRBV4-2	TGTGCCAGCAGCCAAGATGGTCCCGGGATTAATTCACCCCTCCACTTT	CASSQDGPGINSPLHF
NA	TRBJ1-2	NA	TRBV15	TGTGCCACCAGCAGAGGCGGCCTCTATGGCTACACCTTC	CATSRGGLYGYTF
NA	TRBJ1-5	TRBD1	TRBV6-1	TGTGCCAGCAGTTCCGGGACAGGGGGGGGTCAGCCCCAGCATTTT	CASSSGTGGGQPQHF
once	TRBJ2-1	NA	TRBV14	TGTGCCAGCAGCGAAGAGGGCGGGGCCTCCTACAATGAGCAGTTCTTC	CASSEEGGASYNEQFF
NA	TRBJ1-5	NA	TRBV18	TGTGCCAGCTCACCATCTGAGTATAGCAATCAGCCCCAGCATTTT	CASSPSEYSNQPQHF
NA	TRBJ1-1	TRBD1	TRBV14	TGTGCCAGCAGCCCATACCGGGACAGGGGGAACACTGAAGCTTTCTTT	CASSPYRDRGNTEAFF
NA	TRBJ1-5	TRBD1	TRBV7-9	TGTGCCAGCAGCCAAGGACAGGGTGGGTATAATCAGCCCCAGCATTTT	CASSQGQGGYNQPQHF
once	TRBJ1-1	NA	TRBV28	TGTGCCAGCAGGGTACAGGAGACTGAAGCTTTCTTT	CASRVQETEAFF
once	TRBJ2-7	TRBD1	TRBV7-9	TGTGCCAGCAGCTTAGCTGGGACAGGGTCCGAGCAGTACTTC	CASSLAGTGSEQYF
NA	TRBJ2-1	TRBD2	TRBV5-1	TGCGCCAGCAGCCCCTTTCTAGCGGGAGTTGTCTATGAGCAGTTCTTC	CASSPFLAGVVYEQFF
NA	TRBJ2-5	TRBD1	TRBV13	TGTGCCAGCAGCGCCCGGGACAGGGGGTCCCAAGAGACCCAGTACTTC	CASSARDRGSQETQYF
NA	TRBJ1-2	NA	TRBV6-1	TGTGCCAGCAGGCCGACAGACAACTATGGCTACACCTTC	CASRPTDNYGYTF
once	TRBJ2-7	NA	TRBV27	TGTGCCAGCAGTCCCTACGAATCCTACGAGCAGTACTTC	CASSPYESYEQYF
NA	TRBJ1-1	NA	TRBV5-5	TGTGCCAGCAGCGGGGAAGGAGGCACTGAAGCTTTCTTT	CASSGEGGTEAFF
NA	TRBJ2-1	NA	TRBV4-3	TGCGCCAGCAGCCAAGACGACAGCTCCTACAATGAGCAGTTCTTC	CASSQDDSSYNEQFF
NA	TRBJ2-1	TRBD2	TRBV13	TGTGCCAGCAGCTTAGGCTTCCTAGCGGGAGAGGTGAGGAATGAGCAGTTCTTC	CASSLGFLAGEVRNEQFF
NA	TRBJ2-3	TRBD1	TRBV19	TGTGCCACCGACAGGGGGGAACGAACAGATACGCAGTATTTT	CATDRGERTDTQYF
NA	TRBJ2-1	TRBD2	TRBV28	TGTGCCAGCAGGAGCGGGAGTGAGGAGCAGTTCTTC	CASRSGSEEQFF
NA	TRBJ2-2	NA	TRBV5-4	TGTGCCAGCAGTATCCAGGGGATCAACACCGGGGAGCTGTTTTTT	CASSIQGINTGELFF
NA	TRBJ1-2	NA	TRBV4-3	TGCGCCAGCAGCCAAGCTAGTACTCAGGGGAACAACACAGAATTATATGGCTACACCTTC	CASSQASTQGNNTELYGYTF
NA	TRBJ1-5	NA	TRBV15	TGTGCCACCAGCAGAGATGGGACAACTGATCAGCCCCAGCATTTT	CATSRDGTTDQPQHF
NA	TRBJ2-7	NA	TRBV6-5	TGTGCCAGCAGTTACCGGAGGTTCTCCAGCTCCTACGAGCAGTACTTC	CASSYRRFSSSYEQYF